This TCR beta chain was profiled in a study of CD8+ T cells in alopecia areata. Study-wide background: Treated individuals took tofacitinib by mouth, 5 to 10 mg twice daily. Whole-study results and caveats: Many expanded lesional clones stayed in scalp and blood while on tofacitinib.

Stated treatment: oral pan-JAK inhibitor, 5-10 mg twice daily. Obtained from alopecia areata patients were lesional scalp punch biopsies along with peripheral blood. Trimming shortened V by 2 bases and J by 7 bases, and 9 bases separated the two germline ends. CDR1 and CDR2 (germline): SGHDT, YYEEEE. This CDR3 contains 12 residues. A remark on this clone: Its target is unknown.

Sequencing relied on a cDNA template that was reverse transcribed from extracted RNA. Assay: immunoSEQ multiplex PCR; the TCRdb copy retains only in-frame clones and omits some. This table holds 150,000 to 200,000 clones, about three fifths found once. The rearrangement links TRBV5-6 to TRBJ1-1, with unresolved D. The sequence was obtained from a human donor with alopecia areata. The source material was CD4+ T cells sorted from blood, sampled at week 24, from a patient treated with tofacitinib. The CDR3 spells CASSLMGSEAFF. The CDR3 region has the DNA TGTGCCAGCAGCTTAATGGGAAGTGAAGCTTTCTTT.